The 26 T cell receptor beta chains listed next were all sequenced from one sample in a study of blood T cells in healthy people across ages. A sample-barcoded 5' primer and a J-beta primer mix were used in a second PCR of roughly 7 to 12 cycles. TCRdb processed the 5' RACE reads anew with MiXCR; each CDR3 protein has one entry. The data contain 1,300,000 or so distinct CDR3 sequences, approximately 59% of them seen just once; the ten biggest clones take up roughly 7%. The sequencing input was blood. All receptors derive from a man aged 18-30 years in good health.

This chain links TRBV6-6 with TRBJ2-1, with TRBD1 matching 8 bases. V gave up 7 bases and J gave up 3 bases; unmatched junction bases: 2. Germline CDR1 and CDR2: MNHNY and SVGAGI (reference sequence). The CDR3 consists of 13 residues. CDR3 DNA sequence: TGTGCCAGCAACACAGGGGGCTACAATGAGCAGTTCTTC. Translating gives CASNTGGYNEQFF.

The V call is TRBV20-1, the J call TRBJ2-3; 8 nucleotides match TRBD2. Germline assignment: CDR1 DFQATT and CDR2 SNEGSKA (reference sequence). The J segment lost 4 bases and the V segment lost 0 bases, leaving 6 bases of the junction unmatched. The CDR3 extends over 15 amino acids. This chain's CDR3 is CSARESGRGSDTQYF. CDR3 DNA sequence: TGCAGTGCTAGAGAGAGCGGGAGAGGGTCAGATACGCAGTATTTT.

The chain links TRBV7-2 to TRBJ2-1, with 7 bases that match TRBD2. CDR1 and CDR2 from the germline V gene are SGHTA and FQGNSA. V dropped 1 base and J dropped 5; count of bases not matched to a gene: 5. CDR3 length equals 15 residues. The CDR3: CASSLEGLGNNEQFF. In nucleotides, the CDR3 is TGTGCCAGCAGCTTAGAAGGACTAGGGAACAATGAGCAGTTCTTC.

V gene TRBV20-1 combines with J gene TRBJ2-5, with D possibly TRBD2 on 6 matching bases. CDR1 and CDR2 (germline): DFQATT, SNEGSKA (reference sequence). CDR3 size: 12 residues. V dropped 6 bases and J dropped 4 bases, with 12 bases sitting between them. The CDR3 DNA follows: TGCAGTGCCAAGACTAGAGGAGAGACCCAGTACTTC. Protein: CSAKTRGETQYF.

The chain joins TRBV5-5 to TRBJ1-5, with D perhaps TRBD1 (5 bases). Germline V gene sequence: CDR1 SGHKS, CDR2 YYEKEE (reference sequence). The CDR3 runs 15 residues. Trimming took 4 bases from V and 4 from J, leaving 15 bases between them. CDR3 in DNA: TGTGCCAGCAGCCTAAATGGGGGGGGTAATCAGCCCCAGCATTTT. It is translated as CASSLNGGGNQPQHF.

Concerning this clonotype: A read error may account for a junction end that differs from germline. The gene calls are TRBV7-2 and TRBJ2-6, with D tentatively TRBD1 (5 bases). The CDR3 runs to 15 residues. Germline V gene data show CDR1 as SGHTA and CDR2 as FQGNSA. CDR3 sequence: CASSSDTAGADVLTF. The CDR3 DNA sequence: TGTGCCAGCAGCTCCGACACCGCTGGGGCCGACGTCCTGACTTTC.

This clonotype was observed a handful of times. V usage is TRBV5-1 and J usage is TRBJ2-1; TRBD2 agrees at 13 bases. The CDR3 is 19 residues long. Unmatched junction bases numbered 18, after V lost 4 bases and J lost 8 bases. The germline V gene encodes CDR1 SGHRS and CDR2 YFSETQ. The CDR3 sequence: CASSLGNYRTSGGVDEQFF. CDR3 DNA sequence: TGCGCCAGCAGCCTAGGAAACTATAGGACTAGCGGGGGAGTTGATGAGCAGTTCTTC. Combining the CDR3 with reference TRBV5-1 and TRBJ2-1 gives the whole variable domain KAGVTQTPRYLIKTRGQQVTLSCSPISGHRSVSWYQQTPGQGLQFLFEYFSETQRNKGNFPGRFSGRQFSNSRSEMNVSTLELGDSALYLCASSLGNYRTSGGVDEQFFGPGTRLTVL.

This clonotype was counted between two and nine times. The CDR3 DNA is TGTGCCAGCAGCGAGGGACAGCTCTCCTACAATGAGCAGTTCTTC. Translation gives CASSEGQLSYNEQFF. The chain has TRBV28 and TRBJ2-1; TRBD1 aligns across 7 bases. Per the germline V gene, CDR1 is MDHEN and CDR2 is SYDVKM. The CDR3 is 15 residues long. V trimming: 6 bases; J trimming: 0 bases; junction bases outside the gene matches: 5.

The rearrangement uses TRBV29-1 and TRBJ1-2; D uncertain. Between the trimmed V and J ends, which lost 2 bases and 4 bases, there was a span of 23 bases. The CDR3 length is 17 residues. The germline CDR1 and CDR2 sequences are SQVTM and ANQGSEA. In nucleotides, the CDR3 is TGCAGCGTTGAAAAGGGTCAGTCAGGAAGAAGCTCCTATGGCTACACCTTC. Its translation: CSVEKGQSGRSSYGYTF. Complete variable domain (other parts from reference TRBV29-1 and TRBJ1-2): SAVISQKPSRDICQRGTSLTIQCQVDSQVTMMFWYRQQPGQSLTLIATANQGSEATYESGFVIDKFPISRPNLTFSTLTVSNMSPEDSSIYLCSVEKGQSGRSSYGYTFGSGTRLTVV.

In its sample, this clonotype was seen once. The CDR3 DNA is TGTGCCAGCAGTGAAGGCACAGGGGTTGGCGGGGAGCTGTTTTTT. Translating gives CASSEGTGVGGELFF. V usage is TRBV6-1 and J usage is TRBJ2-2, with 7 bases identical to TRBD1. Germline V gives CDR1 MNHNS, CDR2 SASEGT. This CDR3 has 15 amino acids. V shed 1 base and J 7 bases; nucleotides not matched to a gene: 6.

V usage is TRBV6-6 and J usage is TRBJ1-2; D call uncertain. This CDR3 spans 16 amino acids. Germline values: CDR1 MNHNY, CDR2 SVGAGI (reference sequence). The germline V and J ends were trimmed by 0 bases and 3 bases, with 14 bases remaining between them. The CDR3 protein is CASSYSGPPGYYGYTF. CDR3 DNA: TGTGCCAGCAGTTACTCAGGTCCCCCTGGGTACTATGGCTACACCTTC.

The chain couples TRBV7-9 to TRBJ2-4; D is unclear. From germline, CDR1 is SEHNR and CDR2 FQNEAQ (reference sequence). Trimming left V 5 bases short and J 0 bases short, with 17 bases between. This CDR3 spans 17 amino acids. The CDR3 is CASSPPSDVIAKNIQYF. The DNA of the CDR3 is TGTGCCAGCAGCCCGCCATCTGACGTTATAGCCAAAAACATTCAGTACTTC.

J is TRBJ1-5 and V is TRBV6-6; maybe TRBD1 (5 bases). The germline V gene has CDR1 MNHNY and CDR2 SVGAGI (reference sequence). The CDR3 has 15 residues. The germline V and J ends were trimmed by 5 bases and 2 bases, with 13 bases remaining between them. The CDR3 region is CASSLDGGGNQPQHF. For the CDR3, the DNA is TGTGCCAGCAGTCTGGACGGGGGTGGCAATCAGCCCCAGCATTTT.

CDR3 sequence: CASSLLVGLGHTDTQYF. The DNA of the CDR3 is TGTGCCAGCAGCTTACTGGTGGGACTAGGGCACACAGATACGCAGTATTTT. The gene calls are TRBV11-2 and TRBJ2-3; TRBD2 matches 8 bases. Germline-derived CDR1 and CDR2 are SGHAT and FQNNGV. The CDR3 totals 17 residues. Trimming took 2 bases from V and 2 from J; bases not matched to a gene: 9.

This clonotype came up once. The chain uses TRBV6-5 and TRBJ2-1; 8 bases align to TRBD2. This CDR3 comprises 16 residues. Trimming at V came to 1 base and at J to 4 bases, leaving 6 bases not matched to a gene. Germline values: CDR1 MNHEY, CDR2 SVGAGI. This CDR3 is CASSYYPGTRYNEQFF. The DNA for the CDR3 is TGTGCCAGCAGTTACTACCCCGGGACTAGATACAATGAGCAGTTCTTC.

CDR3 coding DNA: TGTGCCAGCACCACTTTGGGCTACGAGCAGTACTTC. It translates to CASTTLGYEQYF. The J gene is TRBJ2-7, the V gene TRBV27; D not certain. This CDR3 has 12 residues. Germline CDR1 reads MNHEY; CDR2 reads SMNVEV (reference sequence). Trimming pared 7 bases from V and 3 bases from J, leaving 10 bases between.

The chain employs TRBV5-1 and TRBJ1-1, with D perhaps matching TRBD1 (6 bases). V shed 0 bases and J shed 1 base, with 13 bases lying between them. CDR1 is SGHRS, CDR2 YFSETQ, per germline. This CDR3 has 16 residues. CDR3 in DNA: TGCGCCAGCAGCTTGGCACCCGCCAGGGGGAACACTGAAGCTTTCTTT. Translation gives CASSLAPARGNTEAFF.

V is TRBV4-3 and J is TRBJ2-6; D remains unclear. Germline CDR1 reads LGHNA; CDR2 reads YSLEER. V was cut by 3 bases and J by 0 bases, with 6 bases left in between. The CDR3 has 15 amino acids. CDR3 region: CASSQLTSGANVLTF. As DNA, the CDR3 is TGCGCCAGCAGCCAGCTCACCTCTGGGGCCAACGTCCTGACTTTC.

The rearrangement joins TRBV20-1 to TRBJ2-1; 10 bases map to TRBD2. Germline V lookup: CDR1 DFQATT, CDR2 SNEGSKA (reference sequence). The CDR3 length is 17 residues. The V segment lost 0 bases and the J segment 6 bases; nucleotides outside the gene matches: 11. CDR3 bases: TGCAGTGCTAGAGATAGGGGTTTATCTAGCGGGAGCAATGAGCAGTTCTTC. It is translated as CSARDRGLSSGSNEQFF.

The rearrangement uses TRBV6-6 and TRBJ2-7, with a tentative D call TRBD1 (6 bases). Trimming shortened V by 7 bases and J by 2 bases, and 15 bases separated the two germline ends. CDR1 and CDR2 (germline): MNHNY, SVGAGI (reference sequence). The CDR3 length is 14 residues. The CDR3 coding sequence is TGTGCCAGCACTGGAGACAGGTACGCCTACGAGCAGTACTTC. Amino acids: CASTGDRYAYEQYF.

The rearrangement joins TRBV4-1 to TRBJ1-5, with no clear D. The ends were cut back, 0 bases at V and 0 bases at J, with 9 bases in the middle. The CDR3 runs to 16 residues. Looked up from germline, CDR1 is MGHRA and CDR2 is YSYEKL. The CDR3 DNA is TGCGCCAGCAGCCAAGACCGGATGTATAGCAATCAGCCCCAGCATTTT. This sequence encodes CASSQDRMYSNQPQHF.

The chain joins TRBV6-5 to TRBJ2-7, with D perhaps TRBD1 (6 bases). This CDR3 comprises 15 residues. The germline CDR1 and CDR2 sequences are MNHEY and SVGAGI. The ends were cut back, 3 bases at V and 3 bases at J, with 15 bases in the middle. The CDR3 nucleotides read TGTGCCAGCAGTTATGGGCAGGGGATTATCTACGAGCAGTACTTC. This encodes CASSYGQGIIYEQYF.

CDR3 amino acids: CASSQESQGRYNEQYF. The CDR3, as DNA: TGTGCCAGCAGCCAAGAATCGCAGGGACGTTACAATGAGCAGTACTTC. This rearrangement joins TRBV3-1 to TRBJ2-7; D could derive from TRBD1 or TRBD2 (5 bases each). Germline V gives CDR1 LGHDT, CDR2 YNNKEL (reference sequence). The CDR3 sequence is 16 residues long. Deletions cut 0 bases from V and 7 bases from J, with 19 bases between.

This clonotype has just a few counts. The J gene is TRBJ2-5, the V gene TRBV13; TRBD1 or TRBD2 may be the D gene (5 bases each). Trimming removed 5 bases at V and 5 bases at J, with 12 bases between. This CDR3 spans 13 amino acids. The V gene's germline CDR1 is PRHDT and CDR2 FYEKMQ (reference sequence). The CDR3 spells CASSLGDRETQYF. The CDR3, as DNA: TGTGCCAGCAGCCTGGGGGATCGGGAGACCCAGTACTTC.

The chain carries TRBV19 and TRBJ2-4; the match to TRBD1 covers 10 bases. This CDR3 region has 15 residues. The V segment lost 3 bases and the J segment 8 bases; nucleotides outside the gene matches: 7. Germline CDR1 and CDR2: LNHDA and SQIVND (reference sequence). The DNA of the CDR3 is TGTGCCAGTAGTATCGGGACAGGGGAGAATCACATTCAGTACTTC. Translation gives CASSIGTGENHIQYF.

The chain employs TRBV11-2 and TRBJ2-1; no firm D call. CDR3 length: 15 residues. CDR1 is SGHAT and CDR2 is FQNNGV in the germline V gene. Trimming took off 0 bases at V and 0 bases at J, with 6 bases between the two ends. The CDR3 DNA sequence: TGTGCCAGCAGCTTAGAGCAGAGCTCCTACAATGAGCAGTTCTTC. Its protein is CASSLEQSSYNEQFF.